The present entry profiles one T cell receptor (beta chain) with its context. Its target is not known. This record comes from a study of CD8+CD57+ T cells in acquired aplastic anemia. Study at large: Across the sorted CD4+ and CD8+ cells, DNA amounts averaged roughly 3.5 ug. Reads per healthy sample averaged around 9.9 million (CD4+) and 11.0 million (CD8+). Whole-study findings and limits: No significant difference in CD8+ Simpson's diversity was found between patients and controls. About 27 shared CD8+ CDR3s appeared highly expressed within patients' immunodominant clones.

Template material for TCR beta VDJ and CDR3 profiling consisted of genomic DNA. TCRdb reprocessed the reads with MiXCR, giving one entry per CDR3 protein. The sample holds 55,000 to 80,000 distinct CDR3 sequences; under 65% are singletons and the top ten take roughly 8.7%. The CDR3 is 14 amino acids. The V and J ends lost 6 bases and 5 bases, in that order; junction bases with no gene match: 10. Germline V gene sequence: CDR1 DFQATT, CDR2 SNEGSKA (reference sequence). The gene calls are TRBV20-1 and TRBJ2-7, with 10 bases identical to TRBD2. The TCR was taken from a human donor in good health, serving as a control. Sequences were obtained from sorted CD4+, CD8+, or CD8+CD57+ T cells (not recorded which) from PBMCs. The CDR3 coding sequence is TGCAGTGCCATAAGAGCGGGGGGGGCCCACGAGCAGTACTTC. This translates into CSAIRAGGAHEQYF.